This T cell receptor (beta chain) is from a study of cytomegalovirus exposure and HLA in healthy donors. PCR amplification relied on 60 Vbeta primers (plus 13 Jbeta primers). TCRdb keeps only in-frame clones here, not all; method: immunoSEQ multiplex PCR. The data show 100,000 or so clones, 60% to 85% seen once. Study-wide results and limits: Earlier results showed most TCR beta V segments being productive about 87% or about 30% of the time.

Trimming shortened V by 6 bases and J by 1 base, and 17 bases separated the two germline ends. In germline, CDR1 is SGHTS, CDR2 YDEGEE. The CDR3 is made up of 16 amino acids. Regarding this clone: Its antigen is as yet unknown.

The origin of this receptor is a middle-aged woman in good health and CMV-seropositive. Sequencing was carried out using PBMCs. The chain links TRBV5-8 to TRBJ1-5; tentatively, D is TRBD1 (6 bases). The CDR3 coding sequence is TGTGCCAGCATCGAAAGGGGGATGACAAGCAATCAGCCCCAGCATTTT. Amino acids: CASIERGMTSNQPQHF.